What follows is one T cell receptor (beta chain) and its context. How the authors handled the data: After removing out-of-frame reads, around 2,000,000 distinct TCRbeta sequences remained. Profiled with immunoSEQ multiplex PCR; TCRdb holds only in-frame clones, not every one. V and J calls and clone size are copied from that table; D and trimming were computed from the DNA. The data contain more than 55,000 clones, around 83% of them seen just once; the ten biggest clones take up about 1%. This entry belongs to a study of memory CD4+ T cells and cytomegalovirus serostatus. Whole-study context: Donors were healthy Belgian adults, 8 to 10 CMV seropositive and some 24 seronegative.

The sort gate was single viable CD3+CD4+CD8-CD45RO+ cells for memory CD4+ T cells. CMV serostatus came from serum IgG against pp150, pp28, p38, p52. Positive selection with CD4 microbeads enriched total CD4+ T cells. The CDR3 has 15 residues. Per germline, CDR1 MNHNS and CDR2 SASEGT. V was clipped by 6 bases and J by 6 bases, with 20 bases between them. Specimen: memory CD4+ T cells from blood. The rearrangement uses TRBV6-1 and TRBJ1-2; D might be TRBD1 (6 bases). The clonotype comes from an adult in good health and CMV-seronegative. The CDR3 here is CASSPSDRRYDGYTF. CDR3 in DNA: TGTGCCAGCAGCCCATCGGACAGACGATACGATGGCTACACCTTC.